The clone carrying this T cell receptor (beta chain) was counted at least ten times. Time point described: healthy volunteer bleed at 2 weeks. Total RNA came from unfractionated whole blood. Germline V gene data show CDR1 as MNHNS and CDR2 as SASEGT. The CDR3 has 18 amino acids. The ends lost 3 bases at V and 0 bases at J; junction bases unmatched: 6. This record comes from a study of human T cells and chemical hapten exposure. The library tagged individual cDNA molecules with unique molecular identifiers. Under the authors' procedure: A per-sample median of around 88,000 TCRs was observed, with counts ranging from about 20,000 to 690,600. TCRdb independently ran MiXCR on the RACE reads; one entry per CDR3 protein. These V and J calls derive from TCRdb rather than the authors' analysis. The sample lists around 45,000 distinct CDR3 sequences, less than 4.5% occurring once.

This TCR was recovered from a human donor in good health. Some clones in this sample may be carry-over from other donors' samples. Sequencing was done on a sample of whole blood. The V gene is TRBV6-1, the J gene TRBJ2-3; the match to TRBD2 covers 13 bases. The DNA for the CDR3 is TGTGCCAGCAGTGAGCTGAGGGGACTAGCGGGGAGCACAGATACGCAGTATTTT. Its translation: CASSELRGLAGSTDTQYF.